This entry concerns a single T cell receptor beta chain. This sample is part of a study of blood T cells in healthy people across ages. Using a J-beta primer mix together with a sample-barcoded 5' primer, a second PCR was run for about 6 to 11 cycles. TCRdb re-called the 5' RACE reads with MiXCR, one entry per CDR3 protein. The sample contains roughly 800,000 distinct CDR3 sequences, roughly 60% of which appear only once. The CDR3 has 13 amino acids. Germline values: CDR1 SQVTM, CDR2 ANQGSEA. The V end lost 6 bases, the J end lost 2 bases, and 12 bases lay between the germline ends. This sequence was found in a man aged 25-40 years in good health. The chain uses TRBV29-1 and TRBJ2-3, with D perhaps TRBD1 or TRBD2 (5 bases each). Sequenced input: blood. The CDR3 sequence: CSVSEGYTDTQYF. The CDR3 bases are TGCAGCGTCTCAGAGGGGTACACAGATACGCAGTATTTT.